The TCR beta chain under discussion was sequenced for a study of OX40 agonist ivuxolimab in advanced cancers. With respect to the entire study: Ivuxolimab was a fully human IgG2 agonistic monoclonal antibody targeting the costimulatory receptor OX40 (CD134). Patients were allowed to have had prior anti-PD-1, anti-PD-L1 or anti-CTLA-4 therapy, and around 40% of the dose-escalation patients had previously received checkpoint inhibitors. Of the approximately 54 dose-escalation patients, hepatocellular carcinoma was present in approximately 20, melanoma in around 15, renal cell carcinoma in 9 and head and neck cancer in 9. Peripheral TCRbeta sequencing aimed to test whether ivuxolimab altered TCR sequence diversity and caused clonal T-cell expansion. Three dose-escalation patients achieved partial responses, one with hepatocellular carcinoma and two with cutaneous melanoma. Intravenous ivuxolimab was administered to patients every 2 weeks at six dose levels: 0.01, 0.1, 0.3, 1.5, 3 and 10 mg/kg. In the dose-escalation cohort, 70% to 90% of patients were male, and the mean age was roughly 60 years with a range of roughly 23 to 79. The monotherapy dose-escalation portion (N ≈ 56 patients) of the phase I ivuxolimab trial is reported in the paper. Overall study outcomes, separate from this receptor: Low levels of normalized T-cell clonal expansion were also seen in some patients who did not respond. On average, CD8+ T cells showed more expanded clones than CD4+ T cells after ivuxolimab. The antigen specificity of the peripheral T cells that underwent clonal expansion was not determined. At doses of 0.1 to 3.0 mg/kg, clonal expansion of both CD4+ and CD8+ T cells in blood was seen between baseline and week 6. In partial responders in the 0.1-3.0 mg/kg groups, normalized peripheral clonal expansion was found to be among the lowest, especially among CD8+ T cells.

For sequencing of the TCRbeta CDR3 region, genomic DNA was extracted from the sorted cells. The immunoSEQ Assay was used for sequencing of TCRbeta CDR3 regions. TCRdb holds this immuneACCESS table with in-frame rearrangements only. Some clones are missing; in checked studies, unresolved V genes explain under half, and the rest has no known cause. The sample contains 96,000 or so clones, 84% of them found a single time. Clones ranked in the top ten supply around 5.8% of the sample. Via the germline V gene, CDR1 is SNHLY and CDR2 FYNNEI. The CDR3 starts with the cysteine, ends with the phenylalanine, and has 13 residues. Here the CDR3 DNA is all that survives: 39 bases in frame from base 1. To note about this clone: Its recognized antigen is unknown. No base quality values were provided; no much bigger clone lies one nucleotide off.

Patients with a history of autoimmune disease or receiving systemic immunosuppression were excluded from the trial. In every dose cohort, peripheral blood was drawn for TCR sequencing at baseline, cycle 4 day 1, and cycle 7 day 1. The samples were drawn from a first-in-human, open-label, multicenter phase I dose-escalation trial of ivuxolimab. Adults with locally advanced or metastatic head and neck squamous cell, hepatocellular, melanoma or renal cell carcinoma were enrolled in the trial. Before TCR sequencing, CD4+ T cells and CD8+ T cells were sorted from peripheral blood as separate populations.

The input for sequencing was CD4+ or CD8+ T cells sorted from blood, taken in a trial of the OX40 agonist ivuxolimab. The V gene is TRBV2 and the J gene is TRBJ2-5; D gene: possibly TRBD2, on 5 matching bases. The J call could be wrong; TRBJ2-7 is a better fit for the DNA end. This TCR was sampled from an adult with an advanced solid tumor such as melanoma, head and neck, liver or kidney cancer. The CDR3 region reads CASSEAGRNEQYF. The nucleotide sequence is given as TGTGCCAGCAGTGAAGCTGGGAGAAACGAGCAGTACTTC.